This T cell receptor (beta chain) was profiled in a study of T cell repertoires in cytomegalovirus infection. Study in general: Based on public TCR beta signatures, there were indications of CMV infection and of a matching HLA type.

Study-wide points: Across the ex vivo response, the dominant clonotypes were HLA-C-restricted CMV-specific TCR beta clonotypes.

MiXCR, run by TCRdb on the reads, gives a single entry per CDR3 protein. The sample has some 310,000 distinct CDR3 sequences; roughly 25% are singletons. This clonotype was seen just once. No antigen is known for it. The junction departs from germline at one end; a sequencing error may be responsible. The sample was cultured PBMCs, taken from culture after CMV antigen stimulation. This sequence was found in a human donor in good health (CMV status not recorded). Some clones in this sample may be carry-over from other donors' samples.

CDR3 residues: CASSGADLAF. CDR3 in DNA: TGTGCCAGCAGCGGGGCTGATCTAGCGTTC. The rearrangement links TRBV9 to TRBJ2-1; a possible D gene is TRBD2 (6 bases). This CDR3 is 10 amino acids long. CDR1 is SGDLS and CDR2 is YYNGEE in the germline V gene.